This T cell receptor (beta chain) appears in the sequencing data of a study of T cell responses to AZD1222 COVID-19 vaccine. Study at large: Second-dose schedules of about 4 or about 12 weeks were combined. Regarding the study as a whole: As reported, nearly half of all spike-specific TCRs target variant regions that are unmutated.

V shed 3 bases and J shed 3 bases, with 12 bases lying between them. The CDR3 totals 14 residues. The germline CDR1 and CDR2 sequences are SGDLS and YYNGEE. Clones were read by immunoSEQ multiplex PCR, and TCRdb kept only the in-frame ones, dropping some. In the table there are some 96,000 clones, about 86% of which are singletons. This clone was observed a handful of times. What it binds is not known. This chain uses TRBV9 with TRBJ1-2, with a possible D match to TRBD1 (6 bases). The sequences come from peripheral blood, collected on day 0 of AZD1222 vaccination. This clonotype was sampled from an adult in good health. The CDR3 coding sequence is TGTGCCAGCAGCGAACAGGGTTCCTACTATGGCTACACCTTC. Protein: CASSEQGSYYGYTF.